This TCR beta chain was sequenced for a study of prognosis after radiotherapy for stage I lung cancer (dated by TCRdb to about 2021). Turning to the overall study: Roughly 20 stage I NSCLC patients were enrolled in Nanjing, China, between April 2018 and January 2019. In 15 or so patients the disease was a newly diagnosed primary stage I lung tumor, whereas 4 to 6 had oligometastatic NSCLC following surgical resection of the primary tumor. All patients were regarded as medically inoperable, because of comorbidities in approximately twelve patients and refusal of surgery in several patients. Ages in the cohort of roughly 13 men and about six women ranged from roughly 50 to 90 years, with a median of 74. Tumor histology was squamous cell carcinoma in over 5 patients and adenocarcinoma in about a dozen. SBRT was given in 3 to 5 fractions with a biologically effective dose of at least 100 Gy, using image-guided IMRT or VMAT. No patient received concurrent therapy alongside SBRT. Four of the 19 patients developed distant metastases after SBRT, at a median of around 7 months; the other 15 showed no significant progression. This study profiled peripheral blood TCR beta repertoires from stage I NSCLC patients before and after stereotactic body radiotherapy and linked the repertoires to distant failure. For each of the roughly 19 patients, one blood sample was taken before SBRT and one after, so the study sequenced some 40 samples in total. Broad study findings and their caveats: The small cohort and short follow-up limited the study, so independent validation of the findings is needed. A decrease in unique TCR clone counts was observed after SBRT (median roughly 10,000 before versus several thousand after; Wilcoxon paired P=0.011). No adjustment for multiple comparisons was applied to any of the reported P values. Tumor specificity of expanded TCR clones was not determined. Post-SBRT Shannon entropy and its change from baseline were lower in patients who developed distant metastases; baseline Shannon entropy was not associated with metastases. TRBV and TRBJ usage frequencies reportedly varied with metastasis status, involving two V genes at baseline and 8 or 9 V and two J genes after SBRT.

Two rounds of multiplex PCR were performed to amplify the TCR beta CDR3 region from genomic DNA. In the first PCR round, primers specific to each TRBV and TRBJ gene were used, and the primer sequences were filed in Chinese patent CN105087789A. Universal primers were used in the second PCR round. The Roche High Pure PCR Template Preparation Kit was used to extract genomic DNA from frozen PBMCs. Paired-end sequencing with 151 bp reads was performed on the libraries using an Illumina HiSeq 3000. In the paper's pipeline: CutAdapt was used to remove raw reads lacking the multiplex PCR primer sequences. High-quality paired reads were merged into contigs with PEAR. By alignment to reference sequences, MiXCR assigned TRB V, D and J gene segments to each contig. To remove sequencing errors, CDR3 sequences were clustered according to base quality and sequence similarity. Shannon entropy normalized by the natural log of productive TCR sequence number was used as the measure of diversity. Clonality was defined as one minus Shannon entropy divided by the natural log of the number of unique clonotypes. Progression-free survival cut-offs for repertoire metrics were chosen using the Youden index of ROC curves, with analyses run in R 3.5.3. TCRdb reworked the public reads: Q25 trimming with fastp, MiXCR clone assembly, productive beta chains retained. Each CDR3 protein gets just one entry, which takes the most common genes and DNA from the rows behind it. These V and J calls are TCRdb output, not the study's own analysis. For this sample the table gives about 51,000 distinct CDR3 sequences, of which over 30% were detected only once. The ten largest clones add up to 9.2% of the sample.

From the cysteine through the phenylalanine, the CDR3 covers 13 amino acids. Only the CDR3 part of the read is kept: 39 bases, read in frame from the first base. According to the germline V gene, CDR1 reads SNHLY and CDR2 reads FYNNEI. Deletion took 8 bases off V and 4 bases off J, with a span of 14 bases between the germline ends. A history of other malignancies or of prior chemotherapy or radiotherapy was absent in all patients, and node-negative disease was shown on CT and PET/CT in all patients. At each of two time points, approximately 6 milliliters of peripheral venous blood were collected in EDTA tubes. Ficoll-Paque Plus density-gradient centrifugation was used to isolate PBMCs. Right after collection, samples were placed at -80 degrees C and kept there until analysis. This clonotype was recorded many times. The antigen it binds to is not known. No per-base quality is available; no much larger clone lies one base away.

The chain is assembled from TRBV2 and TRBJ1-2, with the D gene uncertain. This clonotype originated in a donor over 45 with non-small cell lung cancer. Sequenced here: PBMCs, sampled before or after stereotactic body radiation therapy (not recorded which). The sequenced DNA: TGTGCCAGCCGTACTGGCCAGATCTATGGCTACACCTTC. Its protein is CASRTGQIYGYTF.